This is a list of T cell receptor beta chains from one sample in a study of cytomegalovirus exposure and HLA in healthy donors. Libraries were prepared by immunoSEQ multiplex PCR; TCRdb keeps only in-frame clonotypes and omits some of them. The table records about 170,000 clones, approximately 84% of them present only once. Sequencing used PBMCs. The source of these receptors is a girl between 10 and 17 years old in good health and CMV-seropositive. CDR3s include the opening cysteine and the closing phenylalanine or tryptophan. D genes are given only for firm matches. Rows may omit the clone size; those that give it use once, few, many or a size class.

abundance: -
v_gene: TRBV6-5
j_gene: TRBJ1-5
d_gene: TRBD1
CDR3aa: CASSYIDEGARQPQHF
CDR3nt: TGTGCCAGCAGTTATATAGATGAGGGGGCTAGACAGCCCCAGCATTTT

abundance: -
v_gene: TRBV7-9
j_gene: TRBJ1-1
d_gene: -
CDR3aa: CASSPLNEAFF
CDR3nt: TGTGCCAGCAGCCCGTTAAATGAAGCTTTCTTT

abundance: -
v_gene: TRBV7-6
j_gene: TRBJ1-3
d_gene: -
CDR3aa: CASSLRRVGNTIYF
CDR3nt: TGTGCCAGCAGCTTACGCCGGGTCGGAAACACCATATATTTT

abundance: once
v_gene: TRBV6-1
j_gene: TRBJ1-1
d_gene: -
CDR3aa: CATQIGNTEAFF
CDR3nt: TGTGCCACACAGATTGGGAACACTGAAGCTTTCTTT

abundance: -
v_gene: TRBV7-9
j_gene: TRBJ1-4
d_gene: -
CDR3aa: CASSFGGVNEKLFF
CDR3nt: TGTGCCAGCAGCTTTGGAGGAGTTAATGAAAAACTGTTTTTT

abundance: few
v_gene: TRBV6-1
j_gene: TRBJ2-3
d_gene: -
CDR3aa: CASTHWDTQYF
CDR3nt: TGTGCCAGCACACATTGGGATACGCAGTATTTT

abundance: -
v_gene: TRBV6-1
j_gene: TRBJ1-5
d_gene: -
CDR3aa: CASTWRGGNQPQHF
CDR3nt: TGTGCCAGCACTTGGAGGGGAGGGAATCAGCCCCAGCATTTT

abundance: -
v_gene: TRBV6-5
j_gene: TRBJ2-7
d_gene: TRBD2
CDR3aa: CASSSRLAASYEQYF
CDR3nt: TGTGCCAGCAGTTCAAGACTAGCGGCCTCCTACGAGCAGTACTTC

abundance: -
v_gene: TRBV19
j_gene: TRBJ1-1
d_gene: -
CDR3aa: CASSHRGLNTEAFF
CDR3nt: TGTGCCAGTTCCCATCGCGGTCTGAACACTGAAGCTTTCTTT

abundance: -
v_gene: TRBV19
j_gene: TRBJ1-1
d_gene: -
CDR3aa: CASSHSEVTPEAFF
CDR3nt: TGTGCCAGTAGTCATTCGGAGGTAACCCCTGAAGCTTTCTTT

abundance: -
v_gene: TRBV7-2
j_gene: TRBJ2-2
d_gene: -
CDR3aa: CASSLGGNGELFF
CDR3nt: TGTGCCAGCAGCTTAGGGGGCAACGGGGAGCTGTTTTTT

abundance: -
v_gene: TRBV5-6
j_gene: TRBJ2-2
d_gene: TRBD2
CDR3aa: CASSPGLAATGELFF
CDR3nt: TGTGCCAGCAGCCCGGGACTAGCGGCCACCGGGGAGCTGTTTTTT

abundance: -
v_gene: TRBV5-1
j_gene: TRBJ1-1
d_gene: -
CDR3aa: CASRTGPMNTEAFF
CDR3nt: TGCGCCAGCAGAACAGGGCCCATGAACACTGAAGCTTTCTTT

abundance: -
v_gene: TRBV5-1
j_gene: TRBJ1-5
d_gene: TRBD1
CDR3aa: CASSLGPDRGRDGQPQHF
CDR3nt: TGCGCCAGCAGCTTGGGGCCGGACAGGGGGCGCGATGGTCAGCCCCAGCATTTT

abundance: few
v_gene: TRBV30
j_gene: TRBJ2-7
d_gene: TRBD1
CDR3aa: CAWRRDRAKLSSYEQYF
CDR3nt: TGTGCCTGGAGAAGAGACAGGGCTAAGCTAAGCTCCTACGAGCAGTACTTC

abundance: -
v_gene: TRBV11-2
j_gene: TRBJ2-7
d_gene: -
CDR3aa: CASSLEDSYLYEQYF
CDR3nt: TGTGCCAGCAGCTTAGAAGACAGTTACCTCTACGAGCAGTACTTC

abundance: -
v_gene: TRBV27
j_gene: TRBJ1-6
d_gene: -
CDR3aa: CASSLLQLSAPLHF
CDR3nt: TGTGCCAGCAGTTTACTACAGCTCTCAGCACCCCTCCACTTT

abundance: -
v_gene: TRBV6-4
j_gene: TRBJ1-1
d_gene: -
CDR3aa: CASSTDSEGTEAFF
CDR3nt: TGTGCCAGCAGTACGGACAGCGAGGGCACTGAAGCTTTCTTT

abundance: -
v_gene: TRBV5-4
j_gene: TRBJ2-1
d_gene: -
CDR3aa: CASSLDSSNEQFF
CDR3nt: TGTGCCAGCAGCTTGGATTCCAGCAATGAGCAGTTCTTC

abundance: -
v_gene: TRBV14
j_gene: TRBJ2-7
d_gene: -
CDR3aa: CASSQEFFSYEQYF
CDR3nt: TGTGCCAGCAGCCAAGAGTTCTTCTCCTACGAGCAGTACTTC

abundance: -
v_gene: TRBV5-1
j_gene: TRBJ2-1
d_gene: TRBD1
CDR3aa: CASSLGGQGANEQFF
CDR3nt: TGCGCCAGCAGCTTGGGGGGACAGGGGGCCAATGAGCAGTTCTTC

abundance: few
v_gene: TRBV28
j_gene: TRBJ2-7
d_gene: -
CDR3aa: CASSSQGNEQYF
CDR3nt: TGTGCCAGCAGTTCACAGGGAAACGAGCAGTACTTC

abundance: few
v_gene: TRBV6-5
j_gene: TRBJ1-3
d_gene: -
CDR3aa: CATRRGSGNTIYF
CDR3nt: TGTGCCACCAGGCGGGGTAGTGGAAACACCATATATTTT

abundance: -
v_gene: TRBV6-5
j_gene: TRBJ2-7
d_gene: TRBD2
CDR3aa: CASSREARPDYEQYF
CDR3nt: TGTGCCAGCAGCCGGGAGGCTCGACCAGACTACGAGCAGTACTTC

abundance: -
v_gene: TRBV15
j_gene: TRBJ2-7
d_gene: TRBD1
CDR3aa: CATGRQGPYEQYF
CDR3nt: TGTGCCACCGGTCGACAGGGCCCCTACGAGCAGTACTTC

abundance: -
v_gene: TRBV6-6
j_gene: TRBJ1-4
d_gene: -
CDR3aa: CASRIGGGNEKLFF
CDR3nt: TGTGCCAGCAGGATCGGGGGGGGTAATGAAAAACTGTTTTTT

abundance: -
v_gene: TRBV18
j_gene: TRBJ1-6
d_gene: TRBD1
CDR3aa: CASSPTRQGARNSPLHF
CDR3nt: TGTGCCAGCTCACCAACGAGACAGGGGGCTCGGAATTCACCCCTCCACTTT

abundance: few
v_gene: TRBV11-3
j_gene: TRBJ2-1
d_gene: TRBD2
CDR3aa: CASSLDLWVGGVSNEQFF
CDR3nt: TGTGCCAGCAGCTTAGATCTCTGGGTGGGAGGGGTAAGCAATGAGCAGTTCTTC

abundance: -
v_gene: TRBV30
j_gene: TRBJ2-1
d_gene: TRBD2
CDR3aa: CAWNPRGGDNEQFF
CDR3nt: TGTGCCTGGAACCCTCGGGGGGGGGACAATGAGCAGTTCTTC

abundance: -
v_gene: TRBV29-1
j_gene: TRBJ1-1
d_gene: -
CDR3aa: CSVPDLGRTEAFF
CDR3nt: TGCAGCGTCCCGGATCTCGGGAGGACTGAAGCTTTCTTT

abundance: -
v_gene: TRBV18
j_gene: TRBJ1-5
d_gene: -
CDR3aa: CASSPTGSSVQPQHF
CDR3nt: TGTGCCAGCTCACCTACAGGATCGTCCGTTCAGCCCCAGCATTTT